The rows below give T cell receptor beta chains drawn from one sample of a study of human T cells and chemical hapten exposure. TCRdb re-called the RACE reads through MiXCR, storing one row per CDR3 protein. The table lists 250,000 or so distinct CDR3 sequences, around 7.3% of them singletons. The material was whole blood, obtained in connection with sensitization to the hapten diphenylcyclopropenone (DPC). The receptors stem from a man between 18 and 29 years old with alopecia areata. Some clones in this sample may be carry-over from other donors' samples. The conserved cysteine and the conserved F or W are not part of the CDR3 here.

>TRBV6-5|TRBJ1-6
ASSFDRSSYNSPLH
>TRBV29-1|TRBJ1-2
SVEDSEDYGYT
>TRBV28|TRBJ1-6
ASKGYNSPLH
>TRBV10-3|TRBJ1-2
AISDDRSVYGYT
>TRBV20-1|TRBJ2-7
SARDSAPDEQY
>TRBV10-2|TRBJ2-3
ASSDRGDRDTQY
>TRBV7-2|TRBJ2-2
ASSWSAGELF
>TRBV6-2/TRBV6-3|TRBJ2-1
ASSYGTANEQF
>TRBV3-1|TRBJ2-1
ASSQDADEQF
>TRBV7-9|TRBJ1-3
ASSPKLLLSGNTIY
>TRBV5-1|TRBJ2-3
ASSLEGGSTDTQY
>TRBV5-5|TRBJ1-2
ASSFLPGAFYGYT
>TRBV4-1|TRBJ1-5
ASSHSAYQPQH
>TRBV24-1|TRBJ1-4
ATSDGTGLPGSYEKLF
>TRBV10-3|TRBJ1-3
AISESGNTIY
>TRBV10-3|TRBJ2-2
ATGPGQEVTGELF
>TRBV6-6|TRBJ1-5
ASSTAGAPNQPQH
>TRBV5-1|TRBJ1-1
ASSLLWGADTEAF
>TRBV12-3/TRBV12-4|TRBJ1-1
ASRADRVIALNTEAF
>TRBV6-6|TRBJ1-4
ASSSREGKELGRLF
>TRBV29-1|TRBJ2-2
SGGTGEDGELF
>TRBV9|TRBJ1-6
ASSVDPYPTGGHSPLH
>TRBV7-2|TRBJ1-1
ASSPQGNRNTEAF
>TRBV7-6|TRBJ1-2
ASSLGQGADYGYT
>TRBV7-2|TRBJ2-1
ASSLTAGAGEQF
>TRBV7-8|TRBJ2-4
ASSIPGTQIQY
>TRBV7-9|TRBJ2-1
ASSQDWSEQF
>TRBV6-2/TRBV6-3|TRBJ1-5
ASRDWEVGNQPQH
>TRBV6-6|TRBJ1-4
ASSHTGTGLGSEKLF
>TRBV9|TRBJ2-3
ASTQGNTDTQY
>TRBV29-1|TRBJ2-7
SVESRYEQY
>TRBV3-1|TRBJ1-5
ASSQGPQPQH
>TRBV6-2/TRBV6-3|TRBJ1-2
ASSYGYGYT
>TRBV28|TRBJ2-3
ASSGLADPQADTQY
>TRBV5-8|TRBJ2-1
AGRRLAGINNEQF
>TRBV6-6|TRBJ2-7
ASRTDYEQY
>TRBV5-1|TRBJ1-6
ASSLGTGGNSPLH
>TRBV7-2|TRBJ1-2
ASSLNRGPPYGYT
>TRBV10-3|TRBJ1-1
AISGGQTNTEAF
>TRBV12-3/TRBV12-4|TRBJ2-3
ASRFRDTQY
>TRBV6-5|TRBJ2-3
ASSGLAVSTDTQY
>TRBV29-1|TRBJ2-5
SVRRGGQETQY
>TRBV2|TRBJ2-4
ASGPNLNIQY
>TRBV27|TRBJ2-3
ASSATVGAEY
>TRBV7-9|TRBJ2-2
ASSLHREYTGELF
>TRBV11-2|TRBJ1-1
ASSLWAGPNTEAF
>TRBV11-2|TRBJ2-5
ASSLVQDQETQY
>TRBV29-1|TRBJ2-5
SVVKEQETQY
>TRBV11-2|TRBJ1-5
ASSSVTGSNQPQH
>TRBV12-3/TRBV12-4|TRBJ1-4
ASSFWGLEKLF
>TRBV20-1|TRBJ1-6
SASFGTVNSPLH
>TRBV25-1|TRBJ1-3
ASSVRSGNTIY
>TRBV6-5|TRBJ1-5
ASSKGQGNNQPQH